Below, 14 T cell receptor beta chains from the same sample are listed, as sequenced in a study of cytomegalovirus exposure and HLA in healthy donors. The study ran its PCR with 60 Vbeta and 13 Jbeta primers. Libraries were prepared by immunoSEQ multiplex PCR; TCRdb keeps only in-frame clonotypes and omits some of them. The sample includes some 140,000 clones, 80% of them seen just once. The sequenced sample was PBMCs. All receptors come from a woman aged 40 to 50 in good health and CMV-seropositive.

This chain connects TRBV27 to TRBJ2-7; 7 bases are a match to TRBD2. This CDR3 is built from 14 residues. Germline assignment: CDR1 MNHEY and CDR2 SMNVEV (reference sequence). V lost 6 bases and J lost 7; bases outside the gene matches: 12. The CDR3 bases are TGTGCCAGCAGCCCAGGGTTCGGAGCGGGGGAGCAGTACTTC. Amino acids: CASSPGFGAGEQYF.

The rearrangement links TRBV6-4 to TRBJ2-1; 7 bases match TRBD1. The CDR3 covers 14 residues. The V gene's germline CDR1 is MRHNA and CDR2 SNTAGT. V trimming: 7 bases; J trimming: 0 bases; junction bases outside the gene matches: 3. The CDR3 loop is CASKRDSSYNEQFF. As DNA, the CDR3 is TGTGCCAGCAAACGGGACAGCTCCTACAATGAGCAGTTCTTC.

The V gene is TRBV14, the J gene TRBJ2-7; weak D call: TRBD2 (5 bases). The CDR3 has 14 amino acids. Deletions cut 4 bases from V and 2 bases from J, with 12 bases between. Germline V CDR1 and CDR2: SGHDN, FVKESK. The CDR3 coding sequence is TGTGCCAGCAGCCGGGAGCGACCTCCCTACGAGCAGTACTTC. Protein product: CASSRERPPYEQYF.

The V call is TRBV7-8, the J call TRBJ1-1; tentatively, D is TRBD1 (5 bases). The V gene lost 0 bases and the J gene lost 5 bases, with 16 bases spanning the gap. Germline CDR1 SGHVS, CDR2 FQNEAQ. This CDR3 region has 16 residues. The CDR3 spells CASSLAGAGVRTEAFF. The CDR3 DNA reads as TGTGCCAGCAGCTTAGCCGGGGCGGGAGTTAGGACTGAAGCTTTCTTT.

The V call is TRBV6-4, the J call TRBJ2-2, with D perhaps matching TRBD1 (6 bases). Germline V lookup: CDR1 MRHNA, CDR2 SNTAGT. Trimming cost V 4 bases and J 0 bases, with 12 bases left between them. CDR3 size: 16 residues. This CDR3 is CASSAEGTTNTGELFF. The CDR3 nucleotides are TGTGCCAGCAGTGCCGAAGGGACAACGAACACCGGGGAGCTGTTTTTT.

The V and J genes are TRBV7-2 and TRBJ2-1; possibly TRBD2 for D (6 bases). Germline V CDR1 and CDR2: SGHTA, FQGNSA. V shed 1 base and J shed 10 bases, with 20 bases lying between them. This CDR3 region has 16 residues. CDR3 sequence: CASSLVRGSMAGEQFF. The CDR3 region has the DNA TGTGCCAGCAGCTTAGTAAGGGGCTCCATGGCGGGGGAGCAGTTCTTC.

This rearrangement joins TRBV7-7 to TRBJ2-3, with no clear D. Trimming took off 2 bases at V and 0 bases at J, with 12 bases between the two ends. The CDR3 totals 16 residues. Germline lookup yields CDR1 SSHAT and CDR2 FNYEAQ (reference sequence). CDR3 nucleotides: TGTGCCAGCAGCTTACTGCCTGGAGCTAGCACAGATACGCAGTATTTT. It specifies CASSLLPGASTDTQYF. The complete variable domain, with remaining parts taken from reference TRBV7-7 and TRBJ2-3, reads GAGVSQSPRYKVTKRGQDVTLRCDPISSHATLYWYQQALGQGPEFLTYFNYEAQPDKSGLPSDRFSAERPEGSISTLTIQRTEQRDSAMYRCASSLLPGASTDTQYFGPGTRLTVL.

The table lists this clone with a few counts. This chain joins TRBV11-2 and TRBJ2-5; D is uncertain. Trimming left V 2 bases short and J 4 bases short, with 11 bases between. The CDR3 loop spans 14 amino acids. CDR1 and CDR2 from the germline V gene are SGHAT and FQNNGV. The CDR3 DNA reads TGTGCCAGCAGCTTAAGCTCGACGGGAGAGACCCAGTACTTC. Residues: CASSLSSTGETQYF.

This chain joins TRBV19 and TRBJ2-7, with 8 bases matching TRBD1. Germline CDR1 reads LNHDA; CDR2 reads SQIVND (reference sequence). The V gene end was trimmed by 5 bases and the J gene end by 2 bases; junction bases not matched to a gene: 8. The CDR3 sequence is 15 residues long. In DNA form, the CDR3 reads TGTGCCAGTAGTCCGGGGACAGGAGGGACCTACGAGCAGTACTTC. This gives the protein CASSPGTGGTYEQYF.

J is TRBJ2-2 and V is TRBV7-8; D might be TRBD2 (6 bases). Trimming left V 4 bases short and J 1 base short, with 10 bases between. The germline V gene has CDR1 SGHVS and CDR2 FQNEAQ. This CDR3 has 15 residues. This chain's CDR3 is CASSSQGGNTGELFF. In DNA, the CDR3 is TGTGCCAGCAGCTCGCAGGGAGGGAACACCGGGGAGCTGTTTTTT.

The rearrangement joins TRBV7-9 to TRBJ2-2, with 8 bases aligning to TRBD2. Germline trimming cut 4 bases from V and 4 bases from J; bases unmatched to any gene: 8. Per the germline V gene, CDR1 is SEHNR and CDR2 is FQNEAQ (reference sequence). CDR3 length equals 16 residues. The CDR3 sequence is CASSSIAGTATGELFF. The DNA of the CDR3 is TGTGCCAGCAGCTCCATAGCGGGAACCGCCACCGGGGAGCTGTTTTTT. The full variable domain, completed using reference TRBV7-9 and TRBJ2-2, is DTGVSQNPRHKITKRGQNVTFRCDPISEHNRLYWYRQTLGQGPEFLTYFQNEAQLEKSRLLSDRFSAERPKGSFSTLEIQRTEQGDSAMYLCASSSIAGTATGELFFGEGSRLTVL.

With respect to this clone: At one boundary the junction diverges from the germline segment, which might be a read error. J is TRBJ1-1 and V is TRBV5-1, with 11 nucleotides matching TRBD1. CDR1 and CDR2 (germline): SGHRS, YFSETQ. This CDR3 region has 14 residues. This chain's CDR3 is CVSTRGQGGTEAFF. The CDR3 DNA reads TGCGTCAGCACGCGGGGACAGGGGGGGACTGAAGCTTTCTTT.

This clone appeared a single time. The chain carries TRBV10-1 and TRBJ2-1; TRBD1 aligns across 7 bases. The junction had 4 bases not matched to a gene; V was cut back by 5 bases and J by 0 bases. CDR1 and CDR2 from the germline V gene are WNHNN and SYGVQD (reference sequence). CDR3 size: 15 residues. The CDR3 DNA follows: TGCGCCAGCAGTTCCCGGGACAGCTCCTACAATGAGCAGTTCTTC. The encoded protein is CASSSRDSSYNEQFF.

The chain recombines TRBV7-8 with TRBJ2-7, with D unclear. Trimming removed 0 bases at V and 1 base at J, with 7 bases between. Germline values: CDR1 SGHVS, CDR2 FQNEAQ. This CDR3 region has 14 residues. CDR3 loop: CASSLAISSYEQYF. The CDR3 DNA follows: TGTGCCAGCAGCTTAGCGATTAGTTCCTACGAGCAGTACTTC.